The next 16 T cell receptor beta chains were all read from a single sample in a study of shared clonotypes between healthy human individuals. Measured with immunoSEQ multiplex PCR; TCRdb has only the in-frame clones, and not every one. Among about 820,000 clones listed, nearly 95% were seen once. Naive CD8 cells lacked CD45RO and underwent positive selection for CCR7, leaving out terminally differentiated effector memory CD45RA+ cells. Sequences were obtained from naive CD8+ T cells sorted from blood. The receptor source for this set is a young man in good health.

The J gene is TRBJ1-1, the V gene TRBV6-5; no clear D. The CDR3 extends over 13 amino acids. V was clipped by 6 bases and J by 2 bases, with 10 bases between them. Germline CDR1 reads MNHEY; CDR2 reads SVGAGI. The CDR3 reads CASSPDGNTEAFF. Written as DNA, the CDR3 is TGTGCCAGCAGCCCCGACGGCAACACTGAAGCTTTCTTT.

V usage is TRBV7-9 and J usage is TRBJ2-1; unclear D gene. Trimming took 4 bases from V and 2 from J, leaving 12 bases between them. The CDR3 is 15 residues long. CDR1 and CDR2 (germline): SEHNR, FQNEAQ (reference sequence). The CDR3 region has the DNA TGTGCCAGCAGCTATGTACCTCAACCCTACAATGAGCAGTTCTTC. As protein: CASSYVPQPYNEQFF. The full variable domain, with the rest looked up from reference TRBV7-9 and TRBJ2-1, is DTGVSQNPRHKITKRGQNVTFRCDPISEHNRLYWYRQTLGQGPEFLTYFQNEAQLEKSRLLSDRFSAERPKGSFSTLEIQRTEQGDSAMYLCASSYVPQPYNEQFFGPGTRLTVL.

This CDR3 is CASTEILAGGRNEQFF. The DNA of the CDR3 is TGCGCCAGCACAGAGATACTAGCGGGAGGAAGGAATGAGCAGTTCTTC. The rearrangement uses TRBV4-1 and TRBJ2-1; 12 nucleotides align to TRBD2. Looked up from germline, CDR1 is MGHRA and CDR2 is YSYEKL. CDR3 length: 16 residues. The J segment lost 7 bases and the V segment lost 7 bases, leaving 11 bases of the junction unmatched.

This sequence joins TRBV28 and TRBJ1-3; D remains ambiguous. Trimming removed 3 bases at V and 0 bases at J, with 6 bases between. The CDR3 consists of 14 residues. Germline CDR1 MDHEN, CDR2 SYDVKM. Here the CDR3 DNA reads TGTGCCAGCAGTTTCCGTAACTCTGGAAACACCATATATTTT. It translates to CASSFRNSGNTIYF.

This clone was seen only once. The sample holds other DNA sequences that translate to the same CDR3. The rearrangement joins TRBV27 to TRBJ2-1, with 11 bases identical to TRBD2. The CDR3 consists of 14 residues. Losses at the gene ends were 6 bases for V and 7 bases for J; bases not matched to a gene: 5. The germline V gene encodes CDR1 MNHEY and CDR2 SMNVEV (reference sequence). The CDR3 region has the DNA TGTGCCAGCAGCCTAGCGGGAGGTTTAAATGAGCAGTTCTTC. This encodes CASSLAGGLNEQFF.

The V and J genes are TRBV19 and TRBJ1-2; 9 nucleotides match TRBD1. Germline assignment: CDR1 LNHDA and CDR2 SQIVND (reference sequence). The CDR3 has 14 residues. V trimming: 4 bases; J trimming: 5 bases; junction bases outside the gene matches: 5. The CDR3 loop reads CASSTWTGAYGYTF. CDR3 DNA sequence: TGTGCCAGTAGTACCTGGACAGGGGCATATGGCTACACCTTC.

The genes are TRBV27 and TRBJ2-7; TRBD2 is a possible D gene (6 bases). Germline lookup yields CDR1 MNHEY and CDR2 SMNVEV (reference sequence). Trimming shortened V by 10 bases and J by 6 bases, and 16 bases separated the two germline ends. The CDR3 extends over 12 amino acids. This CDR3 reads CATSGSGGEQYF. The DNA of the CDR3 is TGTGCCACCTCAGGTTCCGGGGGCGAGCAGTACTTC.

This chain connects TRBV7-9 to TRBJ1-6; 8 bases are a match to TRBD1. Germline-derived CDR1 and CDR2 are SEHNR and FQNEAQ (reference sequence). With 4 bases clipped from V and 10 bases from J, the junction kept 15 bases outside the gene matches. The CDR3 is made up of 17 amino acids. CDR3 sequence reads: CASSSHDRQGIKSPLHF. The CDR3 coding sequence is TGTGCCAGCAGCTCACACGATCGACAGGGGATAAAATCACCCCTCCACTTT. The entire variable domain, with the rest obtained from reference TRBV7-9 and TRBJ1-6, is as follows: DTGVSQNPRHKITKRGQNVTFRCDPISEHNRLYWYRQTLGQGPEFLTYFQNEAQLEKSRLLSDRFSAERPKGSFSTLEIQRTEQGDSAMYLCASSSHDRQGIKSPLHFGNGTRLTVT.

The gene calls are TRBV13 and TRBJ2-1; 11 nucleotides agree with TRBD2. J lost 5 bases, V lost 4 bases, and 7 bases had no gene match. CDR3 length: 16 amino acids. Germline CDR1 and CDR2: PRHDT and FYEKMQ (reference sequence). The CDR3: CASSSLAGGPNNEQFF. CDR3 nucleotide sequence: TGTGCCAGCAGCTCGTTAGCGGGAGGGCCGAACAATGAGCAGTTCTTC.

The rearrangement joins TRBV2 to TRBJ2-5, with 8 positions matching TRBD1. Germline V CDR1 and CDR2: SNHLY, FYNNEI. J lost 4 bases, V lost 8 bases, and 6 bases had no gene match. The CDR3 covers 13 residues. In DNA, the CDR3 is TGTGCCAGCGGCGGACAGGGCGGAGAGACCCAGTACTTC. Translation gives CASGGQGGETQYF.

The V and J genes are TRBV7-9 and TRBJ2-7, with 8 bases matching TRBD1. Germline V gene data show CDR1 as SEHNR and CDR2 as FQNEAQ (reference sequence). V was clipped by 4 bases and J by 0 bases; unmatched bases: 8. CDR3 length: 16 residues. In nucleotides, the CDR3 is TGTGCCAGCAGCTCGATGTCCGGGACAGGCTCCTACGAGCAGTACTTC. This gives the protein CASSSMSGTGSYEQYF.

This chain joins TRBV7-9 and TRBJ1-4; D perhaps matches TRBD1 (6 bases). Germline lookup yields CDR1 SEHNR and CDR2 FQNEAQ (reference sequence). V lost 5 bases, J lost 8 bases, and 18 bases lay in between. The CDR3 covers 15 residues. CDR3 protein: CASSNTRGRVEKLFF. CDR3 sequence (DNA): TGTGCCAGCAGCAACACCCGGGGGCGGGTCGAAAAACTGTTTTTT.

The gene calls are TRBV14 and TRBJ2-7; 10 bases match TRBD1. J was trimmed by 4 bases and V by 2 bases; bases with no gene match: 5. The CDR3 extends over 15 amino acids. Germline-derived CDR1 and CDR2 are SGHDN and FVKESK. In DNA, the CDR3 is TGTGCCAGCAGCCAATCCCGGGACAGGGGATACGAGCAGTACTTC. This codes for CASSQSRDRGYEQYF.

The chain is built from TRBV5-1 and TRBJ1-2; no clear D gene. Germline values: CDR1 SGHRS, CDR2 YFSETQ. The CDR3 sequence is 13 residues long. V was cut by 0 bases and J by 4 bases, with 7 bases left in between. The CDR3 nucleotides are TGCGCCAGCAGCTTGGTTATCAGCTATGGCTACACCTTC. Its translation is CASSLVISYGYTF.

This chain connects TRBV11-2 to TRBJ2-1, with D perhaps TRBD2 (5 bases). The ends were cut back, 2 bases at V and 10 bases at J, with 9 bases in the middle. Germline V gives CDR1 SGHAT, CDR2 FQNNGV. The CDR3 spans 12 residues. In DNA, the CDR3 is TGTGCCAGCAGCTTATCCGGAGGCGAGCAGTTCTTC. It codes for CASSLSGGEQFF.

The chain combines TRBV11-3 with TRBJ2-1; D not certain. Germline V gives CDR1 SGHNT, CDR2 YENEEA. The CDR3 is 12 residues long. V was pared by 4 bases and J by 5 bases, with 6 bases between. CDR3 protein: CASSSTNNEQFF. The DNA for the CDR3 is TGTGCCAGCAGCTCCACTAACAATGAGCAGTTCTTC.